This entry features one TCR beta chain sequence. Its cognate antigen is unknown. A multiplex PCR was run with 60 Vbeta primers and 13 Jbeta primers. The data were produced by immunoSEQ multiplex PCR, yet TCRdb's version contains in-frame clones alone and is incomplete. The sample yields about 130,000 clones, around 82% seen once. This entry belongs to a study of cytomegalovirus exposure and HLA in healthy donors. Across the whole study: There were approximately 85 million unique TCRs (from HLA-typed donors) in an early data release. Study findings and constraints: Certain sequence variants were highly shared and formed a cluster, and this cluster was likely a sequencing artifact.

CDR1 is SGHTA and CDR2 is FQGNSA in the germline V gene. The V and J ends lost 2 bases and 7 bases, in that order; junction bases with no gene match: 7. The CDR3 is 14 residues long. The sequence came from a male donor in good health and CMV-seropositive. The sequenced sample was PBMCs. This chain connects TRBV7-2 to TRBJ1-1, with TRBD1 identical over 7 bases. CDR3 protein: CASSLFHGTDEAFF. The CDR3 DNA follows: TGTGCCAGCAGCTTATTCCATGGGACAGATGAAGCTTTCTTT.